This T cell receptor beta chain emerged from a study of T-cell memory formation after mild COVID-19. Study-wide background: Largely, the TCR clusters proved donor specific.

Points from the study as a whole: Second-wave clones that peaked on day 37 lacked confirmed SARS-CoV-2 specificity. Those CD4+ clones that contracted were mainly in CM and EM (CD8+ ones in EMRA).

A word on this clonotype: Its specificity is unknown.

After 5'RACE with constant-segment primers, TCR alpha and TCR beta cDNA libraries carrying sample barcodes and UMIs were obtained. Using its own MiXCR run on the 5' RACE reads, TCRdb lists one record per CDR3 protein. The sample yields around 200,000 distinct CDR3 sequences, 16% seen once. CDR1 is MNHEY, CDR2 SVGAGI, per germline. V was pared by 5 bases and J by 1 base, with 11 bases between. CDR3 size: 15 residues. The V gene is TRBV6-5, the J gene TRBJ2-2, with D perhaps matching TRBD2 (6 bases). This receptor was identified in an adult woman who had mild COVID-19 (a few samples of this study predate the infection). Cell type and time point are not known. The specimen was PBMCs or a T cell subset sorted from them (not recorded which). The CDR3 is CASSGGLWNTGELFF. CDR3 in DNA: TGTGCCAGCAGTGGGGGACTGTGGAACACCGGGGAGCTGTTTTTT.